This entry lists 6 T cell receptor beta chains sequenced from one sample in a study of identical twins (dated by TCRdb to between 2015 and 2016). The receptor library was made with 5' RACE. The data were produced on an Illumina HiSeq 2000. The public reads were reprocessed in TCRdb via fastp at Q25 and MiXCR, keeping in-frame beta chains. Under each unique CDR3 protein, matching rows form one entry showing the most common genes and DNA. This sample lists about 920,000 distinct CDR3 sequences; roughly an eighth were detected once. The ten top clones hold around 1.5% of the sample. This sample was also put to use in a study of yellow fever vaccine responses in identical twins.

Sample: PBMCs. The receptor source for this set is a woman between 18 and 30 years old in good health.

The chain couples TRBV14 to TRBJ2-3; a weak D match, TRBD2 (5 bases). CDR3 size: 15 residues. Trimming shortened V by 1 base and J by 2 bases, and 10 bases separated the two germline ends. In germline, CDR1 is SGHDN, CDR2 FVKESK. The CDR3, as DNA: TGTGCCAGCAGCCAAGGGGTAGCGATCACAGATACGCAGTATTTT. Translating it yields CASSQGVAITDTQYF. Filled out from reference TRBV14 and TRBJ2-3, the complete variable domain reads EAGVTQFPSHSVIEKGQTVTLRCDPISGHDNLYWYRRVMGKEIKFLLHFVKESKQDESGMPNNRFLAERTGGTYSTLKVQPAELEDSGVYFCASSQGVAITDTQYFGPGTRLTVL.

The chain is built from TRBV7-6 and TRBJ2-1; 9 bases are shared with TRBD2. The CDR3 is 19 amino acids. J lost 2 bases, V lost 2 bases, and 13 bases had no gene match. Per germline, CDR1 SGHVS and CDR2 FNYEAQ. The CDR3 is CASSLKLAGGSSAYNEQFF. DNA of the CDR3: TGTGCCAGCAGCTTAAAGTTGGCGGGAGGGTCTTCGGCCTACAATGAGCAGTTCTTC.

This clonotype was seen many times. This chain connects TRBV3-1 to TRBJ1-5; D is perhaps TRBD1 (5 bases). Germline V gene sequence: CDR1 LGHDT, CDR2 YNNKEL (reference sequence). The CDR3 loop spans 14 amino acids. Trimming stripped 1 base from V and 2 bases from J, with 6 bases between. For the CDR3, the DNA is TGTGCCAGCAGCCAAGGCAGGGGCAATCAGCCCCAGCATTTT. This codes for CASSQGRGNQPQHF. The entire variable domain, with the rest obtained from reference TRBV3-1 and TRBJ1-5, is as follows: DTAVSQTPKYLVTQMGNDKSIKCEQNLGHDTMYWYKQDSKKFLKIMFSYNNKELIINETVPNRFSPKSPDKAHLNLHINSLELGDSAVYFCASSQGRGNQPQHFGDGTRLSIL.

V usage is TRBV5-1 and J usage is TRBJ2-7; 10 nucleotides line up with TRBD2. The CDR3 consists of 13 residues. Per germline, CDR1 SGHRS and CDR2 YFSETQ. The V gene end was trimmed by 5 bases and the J gene end by 4 bases; junction bases not matched to a gene: 3. CDR3: CASRTSGLYEQYF. The CDR3 region has the DNA TGCGCCAGCAGGACTAGCGGGTTATACGAGCAGTACTTC.

This clonotype was observed a handful of times. In nucleotides, the CDR3 is TGTGCCAGCACCCCGAGGTCGGCGGGTGGCTACACCTTC. The encoded protein is CASTPRSAGGYTF. The chain combines TRBV7-8 with TRBJ1-2; no reliable D call. With 7 bases removed from V and 7 bases from J, the gap between germline ends came to 16 bases. CDR1 is SGHVS, CDR2 FQNEAQ, per germline. The CDR3 runs to 13 residues. Full variable domain (missing parts from reference TRBV7-8 and TRBJ1-2): GAGVSQSPRYKVAKRGQDVALRCDPISGHVSLFWYQQALGQGPEFLTYFQNEAQLDKSGLPSDRFFAERPEGSVSTLKIQRTQQEDSAVYLCASTPRSAGGYTFGSGTRLTVV.

V gene TRBV5-6 combines with J gene TRBJ2-7, with unresolved D. V was cut by 2 bases and J by 4 bases, with 16 bases left in between. The CDR3 spans 15 residues. Germline CDR1 is SGHDT and CDR2 is YYEEEE. Written as DNA, the CDR3 is TGTGCCAGCAGCTTTGGCGGCAGTAAAAAATACGAGCAGTACGTC. Translation gives CASSFGGSKKYEQYV.